This TCR beta chain was obtained from a study of tumor and adjacent non-tumor tissue in lung cancer. This clonotype was seen more than once but under ten times. This may be a read error, as it is one base from a much larger clone. This CDR3 spans 16 amino acids. Germline CDR1 and CDR2: ENHRY and SYGVKD. RNA was extracted from bulk tissue without any cell sorting. This non-tumor lung sample came from over 3 cm beyond the tumor edge. The library came from three nested PCR rounds adapted from ARM-PCR protocols. TCRdb re-analysed the multiplex PCR reads in MiXCR, keeping a single row per CDR3 protein. The sample has almost 75,000 distinct CDR3 sequences; 65% to 75% are singletons.

This TCR was sampled from a woman in her forties or fifties with non-small cell lung cancer. The sample was distant non-tumor lung tissue. The V and J genes are TRBV10-3 and TRBJ2-3, with 10 positions matching TRBD2. CDR3 DNA sequence: TGTGCCATCAATGAGTCTAGCGGGGGTAGCACAGATACGCAGTATTTT. It codes for CAINESSGGSTDTQYF.